This paragraph reports one T cell receptor (beta chain). Every subset had its genomic DNA shared out evenly among several immunoSEQ plates. What was sequenced on ten immunoSEQ deep assay plates was unsorted PBMC DNA. Original processing notes: ImmunoSEQ sequences covered only the junction and lacked quality scores; filtering therefore differed. Assay: immunoSEQ multiplex PCR; the TCRdb copy retains only in-frame clones and omits some. The V and J calls and clone size were taken over from that table, and D and trimming were inferred from the DNA. The sample consists of 450,000 to 500,000 clones, 75% to 85% of them appearing once. For unsorted samples, genomic DNA was extracted from around 86 million PBMCs. The CDR3 runs 12 residues. The V gene lost 3 bases and the J gene lost 7 bases, with 7 bases spanning the gap. Germline CDR1 and CDR2: KGHSH and LQKENI. This entry comes from a study of shared clonotypes between healthy human individuals.

The sequence was collected from a woman in her 40s in good health. Some clones in this sample may be carry-over from other donors' samples. The sequenced material came from PBMCs. This chain uses TRBV18 with TRBJ2-1, with D perhaps TRBD2 (5 bases). CDR3 bases: TGTGCCAGCTCACCTCCGGGGAATGAGCAGTTCTTC. The encoded protein is CASSPPGNEQFF. Combining the CDR3 with reference TRBV18 and TRBJ2-1 gives the whole variable domain NAGVMQNPRHLVRRRGQEARLRCSPMKGHSHVYWYRQLPEEGLKFMVYLQKENIIDESGMPKERFSAEFPKEGPSILRIQQVVRGDSAAYFCASSPPGNEQFFGPGTRLTVL.